The next 20 T cell receptor beta chains were all read from a single sample in a study of CD4 T cells in relation to SARS-CoV-2 and coronaviruses. Their recognized antigens are unknown. The assay was immunoSEQ multiplex PCR, and TCRdb's table has in-frame clones only and misses some. Seen here are 18,000 or so clones, approximately 80% observed once, and the top ten hold roughly a fifth. Unexposed donor CD4+ T cells date from about 2011-2018, before the COVID-19 pandemic. Isolation of CD4+ T cells took place after nine to ten days in culture. Sequenced material: CD4+ T cells from PBMCs, cultured in vitro. The receptors come from a human donor in good health.

This chain joins TRBV2 and TRBJ2-3; the match to TRBD1 covers 9 bases. The CDR3 has 11 residues. The germline V gene encodes CDR1 SNHLY and CDR2 FYNNEI. The V gene end was trimmed by 4 bases and the J gene end by 13 bases; junction bases not matched to a gene: 3. The DNA of the CDR3 is TGTGCCAGCAGTGGGGACAGGGAGGAGTATTTT. Translated: CASSGDREEYF. The entire variable domain, with the rest obtained from reference TRBV2 and TRBJ2-3, is as follows: EPEVTQTPSHQVTQMGQEVILRCVPISNHLYFYWYRQILGQKVEFLVSFYNNEISEKSEIFDDQFSVERPDGSNFTLKIRSTKLEDSAMYFCASSGDREEYFGPGTRLTVL.

The chain combines TRBV5-1 with TRBJ2-7; 7 bases are shared with TRBD1. V gave up 5 bases and J gave up 0 bases; unmatched junction bases: 8. Germline V gene lookup returns CDR1 SGHRS and CDR2 YFSETQ. The CDR3 loop spans 15 amino acids. CDR3 amino acids: CASRSRDSSSYEQYF. CDR3 sequence (DNA): TGCGCCAGCAGGTCTAGGGACAGTTCCTCCTACGAGCAGTACTTC.

This chain joins TRBV10-1 and TRBJ1-1, with TRBD1 identical over 7 bases. Trimming took 3 bases from V and 0 from J; bases not matched to a gene: 4. The CDR3 is 15 residues long. CDR1 and CDR2 (germline): WNHNN, SYGVQD (reference sequence). CDR3 sequence: CASSDLTGMNTEAFF. The CDR3 DNA reads as TGCGCCAGCAGTGACCTGACAGGGATGAACACTGAAGCTTTCTTT.

This chain connects TRBV18 to TRBJ1-3; D unresolved. This CDR3 is built from 15 residues. Germline CDR1 reads KGHSH; CDR2 reads LQKENI. Trimming removed 3 bases at V and 4 bases at J, with 13 bases between. In DNA, the CDR3 is TGTGCCAGCTCACCCCAAAAGGTTCTGGGAAACACCATATATTTT. Protein sequence: CASSPQKVLGNTIYF.

The chain employs TRBV27 and TRBJ1-2, with D possibly matching TRBD1 (6 bases). CDR1 is MNHEY, CDR2 SMNVEV, per germline (reference sequence). Trimming stripped 6 bases from V and 0 bases from J, with 14 bases between. The CDR3 loop spans 15 amino acids. DNA for the CDR3: TGTGCCAGCAGGGGTACAGGGCTCTCTAACTATGGCTACACCTTC. Translating gives CASRGTGLSNYGYTF.

The rearrangement joins TRBV7-9 to TRBJ1-1; maybe TRBD1 (5 bases). Germline loops: CDR1 SEHNR, CDR2 FQNEAQ (reference sequence). The CDR3 has 12 amino acids. Trimming took off 2 bases at V and 4 bases at J, with 5 bases between the two ends. CDR3 nucleotides: TGTGCCAGCAGCTTAAGGGGCACTGAAGCTTTCTTT. It codes for CASSLRGTEAFF.

The V gene is TRBV7-3, the J gene TRBJ2-1, with TRBD2 matching 9 bases. With 8 bases clipped from V and 3 bases from J, the junction kept 2 bases outside the gene matches. The CDR3 consists of 13 residues. Germline CDR1 and CDR2: SGHTA and FQGTGA. CDR3 region: CASGAGGYNEQFF. CDR3 nucleotide sequence: TGTGCCAGCGGAGCGGGAGGCTACAATGAGCAGTTCTTC.

V gene TRBV24-1 combines with J gene TRBJ1-1; D possibly corresponds to TRBD1 (5 bases). CDR1 is KGHDR, CDR2 SFDVKD, per germline. The germline V and J ends were trimmed by 3 bases and 12 bases, with 13 bases remaining between them. The length of the CDR3 is 12 residues. The CDR3: CATSDPGQGPFF. The CDR3 DNA follows: TGTGCCACCAGTGATCCGGGGCAGGGACCTTTCTTT.

This clone appeared once. An end of the junction does not agree with germline; a read error may underlie this. The chain combines TRBV6-4 with TRBJ2-3, with TRBD2 matching 9 bases. The CDR3 length is 18 residues. Germline CDR1 is MRHNA and CDR2 is SNTAGT. The CDR3 loop is CASSPGAASGISKDTQYF. The CDR3 nucleotides are TGTGCCAGCAGTCCCGGAGCGGCTAGCGGGATAAGCAAAGATACGCAGTATTTT.

The CDR3 bases are TGCGCCAGCAGCCAAGAATTTATAGCGGAGGGGGTCCGGGCCCAGTACTTC. Protein sequence: CASSQEFIAEGVRAQYF. V usage is TRBV4-1 and J usage is TRBJ2-5; D could derive from TRBD1 or TRBD2 (6 bases each). The CDR3 is 17 residues long. CDR1 MGHRA and CDR2 YSYEKL come from the germline V gene. With 0 bases removed from V and 9 bases from J, the gap between germline ends came to 23 bases.

This clone was counted only a few times. The J gene is TRBJ2-2, the V gene TRBV2; weak D call: TRBD1 (6 bases). V lost 2 bases to trimming and J lost 1 base, with 8 bases between them. CDR1 and CDR2 (germline): SNHLY, FYNNEI. This CDR3 has 15 residues. The CDR3 bases are TGTGCCAGCAGTGAAACAGGGATGAACACCGGGGAGCTGTTTTTT. As protein: CASSETGMNTGELFF.

The genes are TRBV5-1 and TRBJ2-3; 8 bases agree with TRBD1. J lost 5 bases, V lost 4 bases, and 6 bases had no gene match. Germline V CDR1 and CDR2: SGHRS, YFSETQ. This CDR3 is built from 14 residues. The CDR3 sequence is CASSPTGDVDTQYF. The DNA of the CDR3 is TGCGCCAGCAGCCCGACAGGGGATGTAGATACGCAGTATTTT.

This clone is classed as medium-sized. The gene calls are TRBV18 and TRBJ2-7; no definite D call. The CDR3 loop spans 14 amino acids. Trimming took 3 bases from V and 4 from J, leaving 13 bases between them. The V gene's germline CDR1 is KGHSH and CDR2 LQKENI. The CDR3 loop is CASSPGGPIYEQYF. CDR3 coding DNA: TGTGCCAGCTCACCGGGTGGACCGATTTACGAGCAGTACTTC.

There are a few counts of this clone. J is TRBJ2-1 and V is TRBV5-6; D is undetermined. CDR3 size: 17 residues. CDR1 is SGHDT, CDR2 YYEEEE, per germline. The V end lost 0 bases, the J end lost 0 bases, and 13 bases lay between the germline ends. CDR3: CASSLDLLRSSYNEQFF. The CDR3 nucleotides are TGTGCCAGCAGCTTGGATCTACTGAGGAGCTCCTACAATGAGCAGTTCTTC.

V usage is TRBV7-3 and J usage is TRBJ1-1; a possible D gene is TRBD1 (6 bases). Per the germline V gene, CDR1 is SGHTA and CDR2 is FQGTGA. The CDR3 consists of 15 residues. V shed 5 bases and J shed 5 bases, with 18 bases lying between them. CDR3 DNA: TGTGCCAGCAGCCTCACGCCCACAGGGCTGACTGAAGCTTTCTTT. Translated, it gives CASSLTPTGLTEAFF.

This chain joins TRBV18 and TRBJ1-2, with D hard to call. The CDR3 loop spans 15 amino acids. The V end was cut by 3 bases, the J end by 4 bases, with 15 bases between. In germline, CDR1 is KGHSH, CDR2 LQKENI. The CDR3 bases are TGTGCCAGCTCACCGATCGACGGGAGAAGCTATGGCTACACCTTC. It yields the protein CASSPIDGRSYGYTF.

The chain joins TRBV3-1 (or the pseudogene TRBV3-2) to TRBJ1-2; D is unresolved. Per the germline V gene, CDR1 is LGHDT and CDR2 is YNNKEL (reference sequence). This CDR3 spans 14 amino acids. Trimming removed 2 bases from V and 4 bases from J, with 11 bases in between. The CDR3 DNA reads TGTGCCAGCAGCCAAAGGGTGGGTAGCTATGGCTACACCTTC. Encoded protein: CASSQRVGSYGYTF.

The rearrangement links TRBV28 to TRBJ2-5; D may be TRBD1 (5 bases). The CDR3 is 13 residues long. Per the germline V gene, CDR1 is MDHEN and CDR2 is SYDVKM. V was pared by 2 bases and J by 7 bases, with 11 bases between. The CDR3 nucleotides read TGTGCCAGCAGTTTAACTGGGGCAGGGACCCAGTACTTC. Encoded protein: CASSLTGAGTQYF.

The chain combines TRBV2 with TRBJ2-7; the D gene is possibly TRBD1 (6 bases). The V end lost 5 bases, the J end lost 0 bases, and 14 bases lay between the germline ends. Germline V gene data show CDR1 as SNHLY and CDR2 as FYNNEI. The length of the CDR3 is 15 residues. The CDR3 protein is CASSQNRERSYEQYF. In DNA, the CDR3 is TGTGCCAGCAGTCAGAACAGGGAACGCTCCTACGAGCAGTACTTC.

This chain joins TRBV10-3 and TRBJ2-1, with TRBD2 matching 10 bases. This CDR3 is built from 14 residues. From germline, CDR1 is ENHRY and CDR2 SYGVKD. With 6 bases clipped from V and 5 bases from J, the junction kept 4 bases outside the gene matches. The CDR3 is CAISKREGNNEQFF. CDR3 sequence (DNA): TGTGCCATCAGCAAGCGGGAGGGCAACAATGAGCAGTTCTTC.